These 32 T cell receptor beta chains were all obtained from the same sample, sequenced in a study of blood T cell repertoires in COVID-19. Data came from immunoSEQ multiplex PCR; TCRdb stores just in-frame clones and leaves some out. The sample includes 220,000 or so clones, about 80% of them seen just once. Sequenced input: peripheral blood. These receptor sequences come from a woman aged 55 to 70 with acute or convalescent COVID-19.

The V gene is TRBV30, the J gene TRBJ2-5; the D is unclear. Germline assignment: CDR1 GTSNPN and CDR2 SVGIG (reference sequence). The CDR3 covers 15 residues. V was cut by 4 bases and J by 1 base, with 16 bases left in between. CDR3 nucleotides: TGTGCCTGGAAGGCCCCACTGGGCAGCCAAGAGACCCAGTACTTC. It is translated as CAWKAPLGSQETQYF.

The CDR3 nucleotides read TGCAGCGTACAGGGTGCGACTGAAGCTTTCTTT. This codes for CSVQGATEAFF. This chain uses TRBV29-1 with TRBJ1-1, with D possibly matching TRBD1 (6 bases). The CDR3 totals 11 residues. Trimming removed 6 bases at V and 5 bases at J, with 10 bases between. Germline V gives CDR1 SQVTM, CDR2 ANQGSEA.

CDR3 residues: CASSPTAGQGGMNTEAFF. CDR3 in DNA: TGTGCCAGCAGTCCTACGGCCGGACAGGGTGGTATGAACACTGAAGCTTTCTTT. The rearrangement uses TRBV7-2 and TRBJ1-1, with 8 nucleotides matching TRBD1. The CDR3 runs to 18 residues. V lost 6 bases, J lost 0 bases, and 15 bases stayed unmatched. CDR1 SGHTA and CDR2 FQGNSA come from the germline V gene. The variable domain in full, completed from reference TRBV7-2 and TRBJ1-1, reads GAGVSQSPSNKVTEKGKDVELRCDPISGHTALYWYRQSLGQGLEFLIYFQGNSAPDKSGLPSDRFSAERTGGSVSTLTIQRTQQEDSAVYLCASSPTAGQGGMNTEAFFGQGTRLTVV.

The J gene is TRBJ1-2, the V gene TRBV27; 7 positions agree with TRBD1. There are 13 residues in the CDR3. The V gene end was trimmed by 5 bases and the J gene end by 8 bases; junction bases not matched to a gene: 8. The germline CDR1 and CDR2 sequences are MNHEY and SMNVEV (reference sequence). The DNA for the CDR3 is TGTGCCAGCAGTCAAACAGGGGTGGTAGGCTACACCTTC. Encoded protein: CASSQTGVVGYTF.

This clone appeared a few times. The chain employs TRBV5-5 and TRBJ1-2; D is uncertain. Germline assignment: CDR1 SGHKS and CDR2 YYEKEE (reference sequence). Trimming removed 4 bases at V and 8 bases at J, with 12 bases between. This CDR3 contains 12 residues. The CDR3 nucleotides read TGTGCCAGCAGCCCAAGGGAGGGCGGCTACACCTTC. It specifies CASSPREGGYTF.

The rearrangement links TRBV12-3 or TRBV12-4 to TRBJ2-1, with 7 bases matching TRBD2. The CDR3 spans 12 residues. The junction had 9 bases not matched to a gene; V was cut back by 7 bases and J by 12 bases. In DNA, the CDR3 is TGTGCCAGCACCTACGGGGGGATGGGGCAGTTCTTC. Its protein product is CASTYGGMGQFF.

This clone was counted once. The CDR3 here is CASSLPQGLGQGAFF. The CDR3 nucleotides are TGTGCCAGCAGCTTACCCCAGGGGTTGGGGCAGGGAGCTTTCTTT. The V call is TRBV7-9, the J call TRBJ1-1, with a tentative D call TRBD1 (6 bases). The ends were cut back, 2 bases at V and 10 bases at J, with 20 bases in the middle. This CDR3 region has 15 residues. Germline loops: CDR1 SEHNR, CDR2 FQNEAQ (reference sequence).

The chain recombines TRBV4-1 with TRBJ2-4; D might be TRBD2 (6 bases). The length of the CDR3 is 18 residues. Per germline, CDR1 MGHRA and CDR2 YSYEKL. V lost 0 bases and J lost 8, with 23 bases in between. The CDR3 is CASSQDRDFGLALDIQYF. For the CDR3, the DNA is TGCGCCAGCAGCCAAGATCGGGACTTCGGGCTAGCGTTGGACATTCAGTACTTC.

The chain carries TRBV7-9 and TRBJ1-4, with D unclear. The CDR3 extends over 11 amino acids. Germline V gene lookup returns CDR1 SEHNR and CDR2 FQNEAQ (reference sequence). V dropped 2 bases and J dropped 8 bases, with 3 bases sitting between them. CDR3 amino acids: CASSLSEKLFF. Written as DNA, the CDR3 is TGTGCCAGCAGCTTAAGCGAAAAACTGTTTTTT.

This sequence joins TRBV4-3 and TRBJ1-1; 8 bases are a match to TRBD1. Germline V lookup: CDR1 LGHNA, CDR2 YSLEER. CDR3 length: 14 amino acids. V shed 5 bases and J 3 bases; nucleotides not matched to a gene: 5. The CDR3 here is CASSNYRGYTEAFF. As DNA, the CDR3 is TGCGCCAGCAGCAATTACAGGGGGTACACTGAAGCTTTCTTT.

This rearrangement joins TRBV10-2 to TRBJ2-1; possibly TRBD2 for D (6 bases). There are 13 residues in the CDR3. V was pared by 8 bases and J by 0 bases, with 8 bases between. The germline V gene encodes CDR1 WSHSY and CDR2 SAAADI. CDR3 amino acids: CASRDFSYNEQFF. The CDR3, as DNA: TGCGCCAGCCGGGACTTCTCCTACAATGAGCAGTTCTTC.

This sequence joins TRBV6-5 and TRBJ1-1, with D uncertain. CDR3 length: 14 amino acids. V was pared by 6 bases and J by 1 base, with 12 bases between. CDR1 is MNHEY, CDR2 SVGAGI, per germline. Here the CDR3 reads CASRKRGGNTEAFF. CDR3 nucleotides: TGTGCCAGCAGAAAACGCGGCGGGAACACTGAAGCTTTCTTT.

This clone occurred a few times. This chain joins TRBV7-3 and TRBJ1-4; TRBD1 agrees at 7 bases. Trimming took 4 bases from V and 0 from J; bases not matched to a gene: 5. The CDR3 extends over 16 amino acids. The V gene's germline CDR1 is SGHTA and CDR2 FQGTGA. The DNA for the CDR3 is TGTGCCAGCAGCTCCGACAGGGCTGCAACTAATGAAAAACTGTTTTTT. It is translated as CASSSDRAATNEKLFF. The whole variable domain, filled in from reference TRBV7-3 and TRBJ1-4, reads GAGVSQTPSNKVTEKGKYVELRCDPISGHTALYWYRQSLGQGPEFLIYFQGTGAADDSGLPNDRFFAVRPEGSVSTLKIQRTERGDSAVYLCASSSDRAATNEKLFFGSGTQLSVL.

CDR3 loop: CASSQSGQGDTEAFF. The CDR3 DNA is TGTGCCAGCAGCCAATCCGGACAGGGGGACACTGAAGCTTTCTTT. The V and J genes are TRBV3-1 (or the pseudogene TRBV3-2) and TRBJ1-1, with 10 positions matching TRBD1. Losses at the gene ends were 2 bases for V and 3 bases for J; bases not matched to a gene: 3. CDR1 is LGHDT and CDR2 is YNNKEL in the germline V gene (reference sequence). The length of the CDR3 is 15 residues.

The chain couples TRBV7-5 to TRBJ2-1; the D segment call TRBD2 is taken from the table without a DNA check. TRBV7-5 is termed a pseudogene. This CDR3 has 15 residues. CDR3 DNA sequence: TGTGTCAGAAGTAGACCGGGACTAGCGGGGCCTGAGCAGTTCTTC. This sequence encodes CVRSRPGLAGPEQFF.

This clone was observed a handful of times. The rearrangement joins TRBV6-6 to TRBJ1-5; D is undetermined. The germline V gene has CDR1 MNHNY and CDR2 SVGAGI (reference sequence). Trimming took 2 bases from V and 7 from J, leaving 6 bases between them. The CDR3 has 12 residues. Written as DNA, the CDR3 is TGTGCCAGCAGTTACCGTTTCCAGCCCCAGCATTTT. Encoded protein: CASSYRFQPQHF.

The CDR3 DNA sequence: TGTGCCAGCAGCACTCAGGGGGCGCCTAATCAGCCCCAGCATTTT. It encodes CASSTQGAPNQPQHF. The chain couples TRBV9 to TRBJ1-5; TRBD1 matches 8 bases. Looked up from germline, CDR1 is SGDLS and CDR2 is YYNGEE. The V and J ends lost 4 bases and 4 bases, in that order; junction bases with no gene match: 7. The CDR3 has 15 residues.

This clone was detected once. No DNA is shown, since the ends of the CDR3 on it are uncertain; the CDR3 is the one TCRdb lists. The V and J genes are TRBV7-2 and TRBJ2-1; TRBD2, the D gene given by the table, was not confirmed from the DNA. The CDR3 sequence runs 14 residues, both termini included. Germline values: CDR1 SGHTA, CDR2 FQGNSA. The CDR3: CASILAGGRNEQFF.

V gene TRBV5-1 combines with J gene TRBJ1-1, with TRBD1 as a possible D gene (6 bases). Germline CDR1 and CDR2: SGHRS and YFSETQ. The germline V and J ends were trimmed by 0 bases and 4 bases, with 16 bases remaining between them. The CDR3 is made up of 16 amino acids. The CDR3 is CASSLAGGQISTEAFF. The CDR3 nucleotides read TGCGCCAGCAGCTTGGCTGGGGGACAAATAAGCACTGAAGCTTTCTTT.

Comments on this clone: At the DNA level, this CDR3 is encoded by other sequences in the same sample as well. The chain combines TRBV5-1 with TRBJ2-2, with TRBD1 matching over 7 bases. After removal of 0 bases from V and 3 bases from J, the junction contained 2 bases not matched to a gene. The CDR3 contains 15 residues. Germline CDR1 and CDR2: SGHRS and YFSETQ. The CDR3 sequence: CASSLGQGYTGELFF. The CDR3 bases are TGCGCCAGCAGCTTGGGACAGGGATACACCGGGGAGCTGTTTTTT. Supplemented by reference TRBV5-1 and TRBJ2-2, the full variable domain reads KAGVTQTPRYLIKTRGQQVTLSCSPISGHRSVSWYQQTPGQGLQFLFEYFSETQRNKGNFPGRFSGRQFSNSRSEMNVSTLELGDSALYLCASSLGQGYTGELFFGEGSRLTVL.

CDR3 nucleotides: TGTGCCAGCAGTTACTCGGGAGGGCCAGCTTTCTTT. Translating it yields CASSYSGGPAFF. The chain uses TRBV6-5 and TRBJ1-1; D call uncertain. Trimming removed 0 bases at V and 10 bases at J, with 9 bases between. The germline gives CDR1 MNHEY, CDR2 SVGAGI. This CDR3 spans 12 amino acids.

V gene TRBV28 combines with J gene TRBJ2-7; TRBD2 might be the D (6 bases). Trimming shortened V by 6 bases and J by 9 bases, and 24 bases separated the two germline ends. Germline V gives CDR1 MDHEN, CDR2 SYDVKM. This CDR3 is 15 amino acids long. CDR3 DNA: TGTGCCAGCAGCATGTCTGGAGGGGAGGTGTTGGGGCAGTACTTC. Translation gives CASSMSGGEVLGQYF.

This clone was detected a few times. The chain employs TRBV5-5 and TRBJ2-5, with a possible D match to TRBD2 (7 bases). Trimming left V 1 base short and J 2 bases short, with 15 bases between. Per the germline V gene, CDR1 is SGHKS and CDR2 is YYEKEE (reference sequence). The CDR3 sequence is 16 residues long. The CDR3 DNA follows: TGTGCCAGCAGCTTGCGAACGGGGGGCGTACAAGAGACCCAGTACTTC. Amino acid sequence: CASSLRTGGVQETQYF.

This clone was picked up one time. The chain has TRBV9 and TRBJ1-2; TRBD1 agrees at 10 bases. The ends lost 4 bases at V and 2 bases at J; junction bases unmatched: 8. The CDR3 sequence is 16 residues long. Per the germline V gene, CDR1 is SGDLS and CDR2 is YYNGEE. The CDR3 is CASSSGTGDTNYGYTF. The CDR3 DNA follows: TGTGCCAGCAGCTCCGGGACAGGGGACACCAACTATGGCTACACCTTC.

This clone was picked up a small number of times. The V and J genes are TRBV6-5 and TRBJ1-2; no firm D call. Trimming took off 8 bases at V and 0 bases at J, with 13 bases between the two ends. Germline V gene sequence: CDR1 MNHEY, CDR2 SVGAGI. This CDR3 has 14 residues. CDR3 in amino acids: CASVEVGANYGYTF. CDR3 in DNA: TGTGCCAGCGTTGAGGTCGGAGCTAACTATGGCTACACCTTC.

The chain joins TRBV7-8 to TRBJ1-2, with D perhaps matching TRBD1 (6 bases). Germline V gene lookup returns CDR1 SGHVS and CDR2 FQNEAQ. This CDR3 is 15 amino acids long. The V gene lost 4 bases and the J gene lost 4 bases, with 16 bases spanning the gap. CDR3: CASSSGQTIIYGYTF. The DNA for the CDR3 is TGTGCCAGCAGCTCAGGACAGACTATTATCTATGGCTACACCTTC.

This clone has a handful of counts. The chain joins TRBV7-2 to TRBJ2-2, with 7 bases lining up with TRBD2. The J segment lost 8 bases and the V segment lost 5 bases, leaving 8 bases of the junction unmatched. In germline, CDR1 is SGHTA, CDR2 FQGNSA. The CDR3 has 14 residues. The CDR3 nucleotides are TGTGCCAGCAGCCTCCTCGGGGGGTCAGGGGAGCTGTTTTTT. Protein sequence: CASSLLGGSGELFF.

V and J are TRBV2 and TRBJ1-6, with TRBD1 matching over 8 bases. J gave up 9 bases and V 2 bases, and 12 bases lay outside the gene matches. The V gene's germline CDR1 is SNHLY and CDR2 FYNNEI. The CDR3 is made up of 17 amino acids. CDR3 sequence (DNA): TGTGCCAGCAGTGAACAGGGGGCATTATTTTCAGGTTCACCCCTCCACTTT. Translation gives CASSEQGALFSGSPLHF.

The chain employs TRBV24-1 and TRBJ1-2; 8 bases are a match to TRBD1. Per germline, CDR1 KGHDR and CDR2 SFDVKD. V was pared by 3 bases and J by 8 bases, with 10 bases of the junction left unmatched. This CDR3 region has 15 residues. CDR3 DNA: TGTGCCACCAGTGATGCGGCAGGGGGCGCGTTCGGCTACACCTTC. It yields the protein CATSDAAGGAFGYTF.

This chain links TRBV6-1 with TRBJ1-2; 9 nucleotides align to TRBD1. Trimming cost V 3 bases and J 3 bases; bases outside gene matches: 5. This CDR3 region has 15 residues. Germline V lookup: CDR1 MNHNS, CDR2 SASEGT. The CDR3 reads CASSERDRVDYGYTF. In DNA, the CDR3 is TGTGCCAGCAGTGAGCGGGACAGGGTTGACTATGGCTACACCTTC.

Regarding this clone: Other DNA sequences in the sample encode the same CDR3. This chain connects TRBV5-1 to TRBJ1-1, with D unresolved. Germline loops: CDR1 SGHRS, CDR2 YFSETQ. The CDR3 consists of 13 residues. V gave up 5 bases and J gave up 0 bases, with 8 bases separating them. This CDR3 is CASRRQLNTEAFF. The CDR3 region has the DNA TGCGCCAGCAGGCGACAACTGAACACTGAAGCTTTCTTT.

This chain connects TRBV19 to TRBJ1-3, with no clear D. Trimming removed 5 bases at V and 1 base at J, with 12 bases between. This CDR3 is 15 amino acids long. CDR1 is LNHDA and CDR2 is SQIVND in the germline V gene (reference sequence). This CDR3 is CASSGETVSGNTIYF. As DNA, the CDR3 is TGTGCCAGTAGTGGAGAAACGGTATCTGGAAACACCATATATTTT.